This is a list of T cell receptor beta chains from one sample in a study of lymphopenia after photon versus proton radiotherapy. Generated by immunoSEQ multiplex PCR, the TCRdb table keeps only in-frame clones and is missing some. The sample has about 160,000 clones; 88% are singletons. The source material was peripheral blood, sampled from a patient treated with photon-based radiotherapy. The receptors were sampled from a man between 45 and 60 years old with gastric cancer. Each CDR3 is given with its conserved first and last residue. The D gene is left open where the match is weak. Expanded clones are given a class, and other clones once, few, many or no size at all.

j_gene | d_gene | abundance | v_gene | CDR3aa | CDR3nt
TRBJ2-7 | . | . | TRBV5-1 | CASSLDGAYEQYF | TGCGCCAGCAGCTTGGACGGAGCCTACGAGCAGTACTTC
TRBJ1-1 | . | . | TRBV19 | CASSIAYRAEAFF | TGTGCCAGTAGTATAGCTTACAGGGCTGAAGCTTTCTTT
TRBJ1-2 | . | few | TRBV4-3 | CASSQVWGDRVYGYTF | TGCGCCAGCAGCCAAGTGTGGGGAGATCGGGTCTATGGCTACACCTTC
TRBJ1-5 | . | . | TRBV5-4 | CASSPDPGGEQPQHF | TGTGCCAGCAGCCCCGATCCTGGGGGGGAACAGCCCCAGCATTTT
TRBJ2-5 | . | . | TRBV5-1 | CASSKLQETQYF | TGCGCCAGCAGCAAATTACAAGAGACCCAGTACTTC
TRBJ2-7 | . | many | TRBV5-4 | CASSLEGRSSYEQYF | TGTGCCAGCAGCTTGGAGGGTAGGAGCTCCTACGAGCAGTACTTC
TRBJ1-5 | . | . | TRBV6-6 | CASSFIPQFQPQHF | TGTGCCAGCAGTTTCATCCCACAATTTCAGCCCCAGCATTTT
TRBJ2-5 | . | once | TRBV30 | CAWDGSSGETQYF | TGTGCCTGGGACGGAAGTAGCGGTGAGACCCAGTACTTC
TRBJ1-1 | . | . | TRBV5-1 | CASNKGPNTEAFF | TGCGCCAGCAATAAGGGACCGAACACTGAAGCTTTCTTT
TRBJ2-7 | . | . | TRBV6-5 | CASRTAQGDSYEQYF | TGTGCCAGCAGGACGGCGCAGGGCGATTCCTACGAGCAGTACTTC
TRBJ2-1 | TRBD2 | . | TRBV29-1 | CSVGARASGNYNEQFF | TGCAGCGTTGGAGCAAGGGCTAGCGGGAACTACAATGAGCAGTTCTTC
TRBJ1-3 | . | once | TRBV10-2 | CASSGSGRFDGNTIYF | TGCGCCAGCAGTGGGTCAGGACGCTTCGACGGAAACACCATATATTTT
TRBJ2-7 | . | . | TRBV5-4 | CASSLVPNPQDPYYEQYF | TGTGCCAGCAGCTTGGTTCCCAACCCACAAGACCCTTACTACGAGCAGTACTTC
TRBJ2-5 | TRBD2 | . | TRBV27 | CASSLYSGGAGETQYF | TGTGCCAGCAGTTTATATAGCGGGGGGGCGGGGGAGACCCAGTACTTC
TRBJ1-1 | . | . | TRBV11-3 | CASSLSGTTNTEAFF | TGTGCCAGCAGCTTGTCAGGAACAACGAACACTGAAGCTTTCTTT
TRBJ2-7 | . | . | TRBV27 | CASSFVGFGMPNDEQYF | TGTGCCAGCAGTTTTGTGGGCTTTGGGATGCCCAACGACGAGCAGTACTTC
TRBJ1-2 | . | . | TRBV10-3 | CAISLGGLNGYTF | TGTGCCATCAGCCTCGGGGGGCTGAATGGCTACACCTTC
TRBJ2-1 | TRBD2 | . | TRBV18 | CASAGTKTYNEQFF | TGTGCCAGCGCCGGGACTAAAACCTACAATGAGCAGTTCTTC
TRBJ1-5 | . | few | TRBV4-1 | CASSGTAINQPQHF | TGCGCCAGCAGTGGAACAGCAATCAATCAGCCCCAGCATTTT
TRBJ2-1 | TRBD2 | . | TRBV10-3 | CAISGGSSTSGKYNEQFF | TGTGCCATCAGTGGGGGGTCCTCGACTAGCGGAAAATACAATGAGCAGTTCTTC
TRBJ2-2 | . | few | TRBV19 | CASRRENTGELFF | TGTGCCAGTAGACGGGAGAACACCGGGGAGCTGTTTTTT